This T cell receptor beta chain was observed in a study of blood T cell repertoires in COVID-19. Study-level information: T cells, B-cell-depleted T cells, or PBMCs supplied cDNA or gDNA.

In the original analysis: Estimation of nucleated cell counts relied on the amplification of reference gene primers. Profiled with immunoSEQ multiplex PCR; TCRdb holds only in-frame clones, not every one. V and J calls and clone size are copied from that table; D and trimming were computed from the DNA. This sample has under 250,000 clones, with 65% to 85% found just once. This clone was seen once. This receptor was identified in a woman younger than 45 who had recovered from COVID-19. Specimen: peripheral blood.

The DNA of the CDR3 is TGTGCCAGCAGTGAACGGGGGGCGGAAAGCAATCAGCCCCAGCATTTT. Translation: CASSERGAESNQPQHF. The chain carries TRBV2 and TRBJ1-5; maybe TRBD1 (6 bases). Germline assignment: CDR1 SNHLY and CDR2 FYNNEI. Trimming shortened V by 2 bases and J by 1 base, and 12 bases separated the two germline ends. The CDR3 contains 16 residues.